Following are 31 T cell receptor beta chains from one sample sequenced in a study of OX40 agonist ivuxolimab in advanced cancers. Measured with immunoSEQ multiplex PCR; TCRdb has only the in-frame clones, and not every one. The profile covers just over 95,000 clones, with approximately 85% appearing a single time and 3% to 4% taken by the ten largest. The specimen was CD4+ or CD8+ T cells sorted from blood, collected in a trial of the OX40 agonist ivuxolimab. Receptor source: an adult with an advanced solid tumor such as melanoma, head and neck, liver or kidney cancer.

This clone has just a few counts. The V and J genes are TRBV28 and TRBJ2-7; D is unresolved. The germline V gene encodes CDR1 MDHEN and CDR2 SYDVKM. The CDR3 has 12 residues. Trimming shortened V by 3 bases and J by 5 bases, and 8 bases separated the two germline ends. The CDR3 DNA reads as TGTGCCAGCAGTTTTCGGGTGGACGAGCAGTACTTC. Residues: CASSFRVDEQYF.

J is TRBJ2-7 and V is TRBV7-2, with D uncertain. The CDR3 contains 16 residues. Germline CDR1 SGHTA, CDR2 FQGNSA. V was clipped by 5 bases and J by 2 bases, with 19 bases between them. CDR3 protein: CASSSPGRAGAYEQYF. As DNA, the CDR3 is TGTGCCAGCAGCAGCCCAGGTCGGGCCGGAGCCTACGAGCAGTACTTC.

The rearrangement links TRBV11-2 to TRBJ2-2, with a tentative D call TRBD1 (5 bases). CDR3 length: 16 residues. Germline values: CDR1 SGHAT, CDR2 FQNNGV. V was cut by 0 bases and J by 7 bases, with 15 bases left in between. CDR3 amino acids: CASSLDRAGPGGELFF. For the CDR3, the DNA is TGTGCCAGCAGCTTAGATAGGGCAGGGCCTGGCGGGGAGCTGTTTTTT. The whole variable domain, remainder taken from reference TRBV11-2 and TRBJ2-2, is EAGVAQSPRYKIIEKRQSVAFWCNPISGHATLYWYQQILGQGPKLLIQFQNNGVVDDSQLPKDRFSAERLKGVDSTLKIQPAKLEDSAVYLCASSLDRAGPGGELFFGEGSRLTVL.

V is TRBV7-8 and J is TRBJ2-7, with D unclear. The germline V gene encodes CDR1 SGHVS and CDR2 FQNEAQ. This CDR3 region has 11 residues. The V and J ends lost 2 bases and 5 bases respectively, with 4 bases between them. The CDR3 sequence is CASSLLNEQYF. For the CDR3, the DNA is TGTGCCAGCAGCTTACTAAACGAGCAGTACTTC.

The V and J genes are TRBV7-9 and TRBJ1-1; D might be TRBD1 (5 bases). The CDR3 contains 12 residues. Trimming stripped 2 bases from V and 8 bases from J, with 9 bases between. Per germline, CDR1 SEHNR and CDR2 FQNEAQ (reference sequence). As DNA, the CDR3 is TGTGCCAGCAGCTTATTCAAGGGGGAAGCTTTCTTT. It yields the protein CASSLFKGEAFF.

The chain employs TRBV6-1 and TRBJ1-4; 8 bases fit TRBD1. The CDR3 length is 14 residues. CDR1 and CDR2 (germline): MNHNS, SASEGT. Losses at the gene ends were 8 bases for V and 7 bases for J; bases not matched to a gene: 9. The CDR3 DNA sequence: TGTGCCAGCGCCTCGACAGGGGAAGCTGAAAAACTGTTTTTT. Its protein product is CASASTGEAEKLFF.

V is TRBV12-5 and J is TRBJ2-7; D gene unclear. The CDR3 runs to 13 residues. Trimming took 5 bases from V and 6 from J, leaving 14 bases between them. Germline V gene data show CDR1 as LGHNT and CDR2 as FRNRAP. DNA for the CDR3: TGTGCTAGTGGTACCGACCCTGAGGCCGAGCAGTACTTC. Its protein is CASGTDPEAEQYF.

This clone was seen more than once but under ten times. The chain is built from TRBV2 and TRBJ2-5; tentative D call: TRBD2 (5 bases). CDR3 length: 15 residues. Trimming left V 3 bases short and J 3 bases short, with 14 bases between. Germline CDR1 SNHLY, CDR2 FYNNEI. CDR3 nucleotide sequence: TGTGCCAGCAGTGATTTCGCGGGTTCTAAAGAGACCCAGTACTTC. It codes for CASSDFAGSKETQYF.

The chain uses TRBV19 and TRBJ2-7, with a possible D match to TRBD2 (7 bases). The germline V gene has CDR1 LNHDA and CDR2 SQIVND (reference sequence). Trimming took 11 bases from V and 5 from J, leaving 25 bases between them. This CDR3 spans 15 amino acids. CDR3 region: CASFPGWGGPHEQYF. The CDR3 coding sequence is TGTGCCTCTTTCCCCGGGTGGGGGGGCCCCCACGAGCAGTACTTC. The full variable domain, with the rest looked up from reference TRBV19 and TRBJ2-7, is DGGITQSPKYLFRKEGQNVTLSCEQNLNHDAMYWYRQDPGQGLRLIYYSQIVNDFQKGDIAEGYSVSREKKESFPLTVTSAQKNPTAFYLCASFPGWGGPHEQYFGPGTRLTVT.

As for this clone: The CDR3 end shows no conserved phenylalanine or tryptophan, and so a read error is likely. The chain is built from TRBV5-6 and TRBJ2-3; 7 nucleotides match TRBD2. The V segment lost 4 bases and the J segment 2 bases; nucleotides outside the gene matches: 4. Germline CDR1 and CDR2: SGHDT and YYEEEE. The CDR3 consists of 14 residues. As DNA, the CDR3 is TGTGCCAGCAGCGGGGACTACTACACAGATACGCAGTATTCT. Translated: CASSGDYYTDTQYS.

The chain recombines TRBV2 with TRBJ1-3; D not certain. Looked up from germline, CDR1 is SNHLY and CDR2 is FYNNEI. V dropped 0 bases and J dropped 4 bases, with 1 base sitting between them. CDR3 length: 12 residues. The CDR3 DNA reads TGTGCCAGCAGTGAAGCAGGAAACACCATATATTTT. This encodes CASSEAGNTIYF.

This chain joins TRBV19 and TRBJ2-1, with TRBD2 identical over 7 bases. The CDR3 contains 13 residues. With 4 bases clipped from V and 6 bases from J, the junction kept 3 bases outside the gene matches. Germline-derived CDR1 and CDR2 are LNHDA and SQIVND (reference sequence). CDR3 bases: TGTGCCAGTAGTAGAGGGACTATCAATGAGCAGTTCTTC. Protein: CASSRGTINEQFF.

The gene calls are TRBV6-1 and TRBJ2-7; D call uncertain. V gave up 1 base and J gave up 3 bases, with 7 bases separating them. The germline V gene has CDR1 MNHNS and CDR2 SASEGT. This CDR3 contains 13 residues. This CDR3 is CASSEGGFYEQYF. CDR3 in DNA: TGTGCCAGCAGTGAAGGGGGTTTCTACGAGCAGTACTTC.

The rearrangement joins TRBV30 to TRBJ2-7; TRBD1 agrees at 7 bases. The germline CDR1 and CDR2 sequences are GTSNPN and SVGIG (reference sequence). The CDR3 runs to 12 residues. The junction had 3 bases not matched to a gene; V was cut back by 5 bases and J by 2 bases. CDR3 region: CAWSQGAYEQYF. DNA for the CDR3: TGTGCCTGGTCGCAGGGGGCCTACGAGCAGTACTTC.

The V call is TRBV28, the J call TRBJ2-7; D not resolved. V lost 7 bases to trimming and J lost 4 bases, with 20 bases between them. Germline CDR1 is MDHEN and CDR2 is SYDVKM. This CDR3 has 15 amino acids. The CDR3 DNA reads as TGTGCCAGCACCCCTCGGTCTGGAAGAAATTACGAGCAGTACTTC. Protein product: CASTPRSGRNYEQYF.

This clone was seen only once. V and J are TRBV7-6 and TRBJ2-1; 9 nucleotides match TRBD2. This CDR3 region has 15 residues. The V gene's germline CDR1 is SGHVS and CDR2 FNYEAQ. The trim removed 5 bases at V and 5 bases at J, leaving 7 bases unmatched. The CDR3 loop is CASSLGTSSHNEQFF. The CDR3 DNA sequence: TGTGCCAGCAGCCTAGGGACTAGCAGCCACAATGAGCAGTTCTTC. Full variable domain (remainder filled in from reference TRBV7-6 and TRBJ2-1): GAGVSQSPRYKVTKRGQDVALRCDPISGHVSLYWYRQALGQGPEFLTYFNYEAQQDKSGLPNDRFSAERPEGSISTLTIQRTEQRDSAMYRCASSLGTSSHNEQFFGPGTRLTVL.

On this clone itself: Other DNA sequences in this sample translate to the same CDR3. The chain joins TRBV7-3 to TRBJ2-1; TRBD2 aligns across 7 bases. V shed 1 base and J 8 bases; nucleotides not matched to a gene: 8. The CDR3 runs to 15 residues. From germline, CDR1 is SGHTA and CDR2 FQGTGA. The CDR3 reads CASSLKGGGGDEQFF. CDR3 DNA sequence: TGTGCCAGCAGCTTAAAAGGTGGCGGGGGAGATGAGCAGTTCTTC.

The J gene is TRBJ2-7, the V gene TRBV28; D uncertain. The CDR3 spans 11 residues. V was cut by 3 bases and J by 7 bases, with 7 bases left in between. The germline V gene has CDR1 MDHEN and CDR2 SYDVKM. CDR3 protein: CASSFLGEQYF. CDR3 sequence (DNA): TGTGCCAGCAGTTTTTTGGGGGAGCAGTACTTC.

The chain links TRBV27 to TRBJ2-6, with 7 positions matching TRBD1. Germline V gives CDR1 MNHEY, CDR2 SMNVEV (reference sequence). The trim removed 5 bases at V and 0 bases at J, leaving 7 bases unmatched. This CDR3 spans 17 amino acids. The CDR3 here is CASSPLGQTSGANVLTF. The CDR3 DNA sequence: TGTGCCAGCAGTCCCCTGGGACAGACCTCTGGGGCCAACGTCCTGACTTTC.

The chain couples TRBV30 to TRBJ2-6; D is ambiguous. The CDR3 length is 14 residues. CDR1 GTSNPN and CDR2 SVGIG come from the germline V gene (reference sequence). Trimming took off 4 bases at V and 2 bases at J, with 9 bases between the two ends. CDR3 region: CAWTSGAGANVLTF. The CDR3 DNA sequence: TGTGCCTGGACGAGTGGGGCTGGGGCCAACGTCCTGACTTTC. Using reference TRBV30 and TRBJ2-6 for the parts outside the CDR3, the full variable domain is SQTIHQWPATLVQPVGSPLSLECTVEGTSNPNLYWYRQAAGRGLQLLFYSVGIGQISSEVPQNLSASRPQDRQFILSSKKLLLSDSGFYLCAWTSGAGANVLTFGAGSRLTVL.

The chain recombines TRBV28 with TRBJ2-2, with D possibly matching TRBD1 (6 bases). This CDR3 spans 20 amino acids. Germline loops: CDR1 MDHEN, CDR2 SYDVKM. Trimming stripped 4 bases from V and 0 bases from J, with 24 bases between. The CDR3 loop reads CASSSTHILDRPANTGELFF. CDR3 nucleotide sequence: TGTGCCAGCAGTTCGACACACATCTTAGACAGGCCGGCGAACACCGGGGAGCTGTTTTTT.

As concerns this clone: Within the sample, other DNA sequences also encode this same CDR3. CDR3 in amino acids: CASSLRGSNQPQHF. The CDR3 DNA follows: TGTGCCAGCAGTCTCCGGGGGAGCAATCAGCCCCAGCATTTT. V gene TRBV28 combines with J gene TRBJ1-5; a possible D gene is TRBD1 (5 bases). The CDR3 totals 14 residues. Germline-derived CDR1 and CDR2 are MDHEN and SYDVKM. The V end was cut by 5 bases, the J end by 1 base, with 9 bases between.

The V gene is TRBV28, the J gene TRBJ2-2; TRBD1 might be the D (5 bases). The V end lost 3 bases, the J end lost 2 bases, and 25 bases lay between the germline ends. Germline V lookup: CDR1 MDHEN, CDR2 SYDVKM. The CDR3 length is 20 residues. The CDR3 sequence: CASSFSFRSGEGANTGELFF. CDR3 coding DNA: TGTGCCAGCAGTTTTTCATTTAGGTCAGGCGAAGGGGCTAACACCGGGGAGCTGTTTTTT.

This chain links TRBV19 with TRBJ1-1; no reliable D call. The CDR3 loop spans 14 amino acids. Germline V CDR1 and CDR2: LNHDA, SQIVND (reference sequence). The V end lost 6 bases, the J end lost 0 bases, and 11 bases lay between the germline ends. The CDR3 DNA follows: TGTGCCAGTAGCCCTCGCGGGGTGAACACTGAAGCTTTCTTT. Its translation is CASSPRGVNTEAFF.

The chain has TRBV14 and TRBJ2-5, with unresolved D. The J call may be mistaken, given a closer DNA end match to TRBJ2-7. The CDR3 spans 15 residues. Germline assignment: CDR1 SGHDN and CDR2 FVKESK. As DNA, the CDR3 is TGTGCCAGCAGCCAAGCAGTTCCAGGTTTCTACGAGCAGTACTTC. Protein: CASSQAVPGFYEQYF.

The rearrangement joins TRBV5-1 to TRBJ2-2; D uncertain. Trimming took 0 bases from V and 3 from J, leaving 12 bases between them. Germline values: CDR1 SGHRS, CDR2 YFSETQ. The length of the CDR3 is 16 residues. In DNA form, the CDR3 reads TGCGCCAGCAGCTTGGTTTCCGGGCGGCACACCGGGGAGCTGTTTTTT. The encoded protein is CASSLVSGRHTGELFF.

CDR3 DNA sequence: TGTGCCAGCAGCGTAGGTGACAGGGGATACGAGCAGTACTTC. Its translation is CASSVGDRGYEQYF. The gene calls are TRBV9 and TRBJ2-7; 8 bases line up with TRBD1. Germline V gene data show CDR1 as SGDLS and CDR2 as YYNGEE. This CDR3 comprises 14 residues. Trimming removed 0 bases from V and 4 bases from J; junction bases left unmatched: 3. Using reference TRBV9 and TRBJ2-7 for the parts outside the CDR3, the full variable domain is DSGVTQTPKHLITATGQRVTLRCSPRSGDLSVYWYQQSLDQGLQFLIQYYNGEERAKGNILERFSAQQFPDLHSELNLSSLELGDSALYFCASSVGDRGYEQYFGPGTRLTVT.

The V gene is TRBV5-1, the J gene TRBJ2-1; TRBD1 is a possible D gene (6 bases). Per the germline V gene, CDR1 is SGHRS and CDR2 is YFSETQ. There are 13 residues in the CDR3. V was trimmed by 4 bases and J by 5 bases, leaving 10 bases between them. This CDR3 reads CASSPDRNNEQFF. CDR3 coding DNA: TGCGCCAGCAGCCCGGACAGAAACAATGAGCAGTTCTTC.

The J gene is TRBJ2-1, the V gene TRBV10-3; D remains unclear. The CDR3 extends over 11 amino acids. CDR1 is ENHRY, CDR2 SYGVKD, per germline. V lost 2 bases to trimming and J lost 11 bases, with 7 bases between them. CDR3 coding DNA: TGTGCCATCAGTGAGGACCGGCAGCAGTTCTTC. Its protein is CAISEDRQQFF.

This clone was counted a single time. The V call is TRBV5-1, the J call TRBJ2-7; 8 bases are shared with TRBD1. With 4 bases clipped from V and 4 bases from J, the junction kept 13 bases outside the gene matches. There are 16 residues in the CDR3. Germline V gene lookup returns CDR1 SGHRS and CDR2 YFSETQ. CDR3 coding DNA: TGCGCCAGCAGCCCGACCCCTAGGACAGGGATTTACGAGCAGTACTTC. This encodes CASSPTPRTGIYEQYF.

V is TRBV5-4 and J is TRBJ2-5; no reliable D call. The CDR3 extends over 15 amino acids. Germline V CDR1 and CDR2: SGHNT, YYREEE (reference sequence). V shed 4 bases and J shed 4 bases, with 17 bases lying between them. CDR3 loop: CASSSLGSGLETQYF. In DNA, the CDR3 is TGTGCCAGCAGCAGCCTGGGTAGTGGCTTAGAGACCCAGTACTTC.